Here is one TCR beta chain with its context. Its antigen remains unidentified. With a duration under 3 months, ophthalmopathy in the donors showed moderate-to-severe activity, CAS ≥3 and NOSPECS ≥4. The data were taken from a study of Graves' ophthalmopathy and Graves' hyperthyroidism. Amplification targeted the TCR beta CDR3 regions, with RNA transcripts as the source material. Second-round multiplex PCR came after first-round RT-PCR with HTBI primers. TCRdb used MiXCR to reprocess the multiplex PCR reads, holding one entry per CDR3 protein. The sample has around 660,000 distinct CDR3 sequences; over 40% are singletons. CDR1 SGHDT and CDR2 YYEEEE come from the germline V gene. Trimming took 4 bases from V and 5 from J, leaving 12 bases between them. There are 14 residues in the CDR3. Study-wide results and limits: The majority of expanded thyroid clonotypes above 0.001 frequency also occurred in blood. Prediction of ophthalmopathy progression reached around 71% sensitivity and nearly 75% specificity.

The material sequenced was peripheral blood. The chain combines TRBV5-6 with TRBJ1-4; D is undetermined. The sequence was obtained from an adult man with Graves' ophthalmopathy. CDR3 sequence: CASSAGSRNEKLFF. The CDR3 DNA reads TGTGCCAGCAGCGCCGGGTCCCGAAATGAAAAACTGTTTTTT.